One sample yielded the 5 T cell receptor beta chains listed below, sequenced in a study of blood T cells in healthy people across ages. A J-beta primer mix and a sample-barcoded 5' primer were used in a second PCR of about 6 to 12 cycles. TCRdb recomputed calls from the 5' RACE reads with MiXCR, one row per CDR3 protein. The sample holds 750,000 to 950,000 distinct CDR3 sequences, 25% to 30% seen once. These records were also assigned to another study, of T cells of mothers and their children.

Material for sequencing was blood. These receptors were taken from a woman in her forties in good health.

In its sample, this clonotype was seen a few times. This chain connects TRBV24-1 to TRBJ2-1, with 7 bases aligning to TRBD1. V trimming: 3 bases; J trimming: 7 bases; junction bases outside the gene matches: 8. CDR1 is KGHDR and CDR2 is SFDVKD in the germline V gene. This CDR3 is built from 15 residues. The CDR3 DNA is TGTGCCACCAGTGATGGGAGACAGGGTGTGAATGAGCAGTTCTTC. It is translated as CATSDGRQGVNEQFF.

A word on this clonotype: It may be a read error: a sequence one base away is much more abundant. The chain carries TRBV7-9 and TRBJ1-1, with D perhaps TRBD1 (5 bases). Germline assignment: CDR1 SEHNR and CDR2 FQNEAQ (reference sequence). The CDR3 sequence is 17 residues long. The chain's CDR3 is CTSSSGRTGTAKTEAFF. The CDR3 region has the DNA TGTACCAGCAGCTCAGGGCGCACCGGGACGGCAAAAACTGAAGCTTTCTTT.

This clonotype was picked up many times. CDR3 amino acids: CASSTRLAGTDTQYF. CDR3 bases: TGTGCCAGCAGCACCAGACTAGCGGGAACAGATACGCAGTATTTT. The rearrangement joins TRBV7-2 to TRBJ2-3, with TRBD2 matching 11 bases. Looked up from germline, CDR1 is SGHTA and CDR2 is FQGNSA. CDR3 length equals 15 residues. The trim removed 5 bases at V and 3 bases at J, leaving 4 bases unmatched.

This chain uses TRBV15 with TRBJ2-3; D ambiguous. Germline values: CDR1 LNHNV, CDR2 YYDKDF (reference sequence). V lost 1 base and J lost 6, with 11 bases in between. The CDR3 spans 14 residues. For the CDR3, the DNA is TGTGCCACCAGCAGAGCCCGTCTCGGGGATACGCAGTATTTT. Translation gives CATSRARLGDTQYF.

The chain uses TRBV25-1 and TRBJ1-1; TRBD1 might be the D (6 bases). V lost 3 bases, J lost 5 bases, and 13 bases lay in between. The V gene's germline CDR1 is MGHDK and CDR2 SYGVNS. The CDR3 totals 14 residues. The CDR3, as DNA: TGTGCCAGCAGTGACGTGGGCAGGGGAACTGAAGCTTTCTTT. Encoded protein: CASSDVGRGTEAFF.